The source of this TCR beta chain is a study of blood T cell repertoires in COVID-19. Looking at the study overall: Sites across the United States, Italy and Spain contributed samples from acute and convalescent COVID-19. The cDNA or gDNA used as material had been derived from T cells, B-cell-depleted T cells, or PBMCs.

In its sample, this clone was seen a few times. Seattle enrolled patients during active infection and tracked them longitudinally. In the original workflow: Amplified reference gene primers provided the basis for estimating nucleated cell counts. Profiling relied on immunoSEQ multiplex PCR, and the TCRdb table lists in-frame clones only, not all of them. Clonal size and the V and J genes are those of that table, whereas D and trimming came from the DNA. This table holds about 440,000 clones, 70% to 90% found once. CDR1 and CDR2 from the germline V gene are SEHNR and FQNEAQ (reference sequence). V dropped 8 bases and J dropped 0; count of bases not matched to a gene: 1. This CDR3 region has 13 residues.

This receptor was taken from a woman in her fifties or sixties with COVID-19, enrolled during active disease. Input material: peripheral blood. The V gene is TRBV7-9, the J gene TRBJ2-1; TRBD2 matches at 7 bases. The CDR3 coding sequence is TGTGCCAGCGCGGGAGTCTCCTACAATGAGCAGTTCTTC. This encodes CASAGVSYNEQFF.